Following are 17 T cell receptor beta chains from one sample sequenced in a study of cytomegalovirus exposure and HLA in healthy donors. With 60 Vbeta and 13 Jbeta primers, the PCR was carried out. Some clones are missing from TCRdb's copy, which holds only in-frame ones; the method was immunoSEQ multiplex PCR. The data show around 120,000 clones, 70% to 85% seen once. Sequencing was carried out using PBMCs. Source of these receptors: a woman aged 55-75 years in good health and CMV-seropositive.

The rearrangement links TRBV10-3 to TRBJ1-5; TRBD1 aligns across 7 bases. V trimming: 0 bases; J trimming: 1 base; junction bases outside the gene matches: 6. CDR1 and CDR2 from the germline V gene are ENHRY and SYGVKD. This CDR3 has 17 amino acids. CDR3: CAISESKGAGSNQPQHF. The CDR3 coding sequence is TGTGCCATCAGTGAGTCGAAGGGGGCGGGGAGCAATCAGCCCCAGCATTTT.

This clone was seen more than once but under ten times. This chain links TRBV6-5 with TRBJ2-2; D is undetermined. Germline CDR1 and CDR2: MNHEY and SVGAGI. V was pared by 5 bases and J by 4 bases, with 8 bases between. The CDR3 spans 13 residues. CDR3 protein: CASSPGGTGELFF. The DNA for the CDR3 is TGTGCCAGCAGTCCGGGTGGCACCGGGGAGCTGTTTTTT.

The chain recombines TRBV6-6 with TRBJ1-5, with D possibly TRBD1 on 6 matching bases. The CDR3 spans 14 residues. Trimming shortened V by 0 bases and J by 7 bases, and 10 bases separated the two germline ends. CDR1 is MNHNY, CDR2 SVGAGI, per germline (reference sequence). CDR3 sequence (DNA): TGTGCCAGCAGTTACTCACAGGGTAACCAGCCCCAGCATTTT. Translation: CASSYSQGNQPQHF.

V is TRBV6-5 and J is TRBJ2-7, with TRBD2 matching 14 bases. Germline V gives CDR1 MNHEY, CDR2 SVGAGI. J gave up 5 bases and V 6 bases, and 6 bases lay outside the gene matches. This CDR3 comprises 15 residues. This CDR3 reads CASSSGTSGGNEQYF. Here the CDR3 DNA reads TGTGCCAGCAGCAGCGGGACTAGCGGGGGAAACGAGCAGTACTTC.

This clone was recorded a few times. CDR3 protein: CASSQRDTYGYTF. CDR3 DNA: TGTGCCAGCAGTCAAAGGGACACTTATGGCTACACCTTC. The chain combines TRBV6-5 with TRBJ1-2; the D gene is possibly TRBD1 (6 bases). Germline V gives CDR1 MNHEY, CDR2 SVGAGI. V lost 5 bases, J lost 5 bases, and 12 bases lay in between. CDR3 size: 13 residues.

On this clone: At one boundary the junction diverges from the germline segment, which might be a read error. The same CDR3 can be traced to other DNA sequences in this sample. The rearrangement links TRBV6-5 to TRBJ1-2; possible D gene TRBD1, 5 bases. CDR3 length: 13 residues. Germline loops: CDR1 MNHEY, CDR2 SVGAGI. The CDR3 bases are TGCGCCAGCAGTTACACTTCAGGGCCAGGCTACACCTTC. Protein sequence: CASSYTSGPGYTF.

This chain links TRBV2 with TRBJ1-5; D gene ambiguous. The CDR3 covers 14 residues. The germline V and J ends were trimmed by 4 bases and 2 bases, with 9 bases remaining between them. CDR1 is SNHLY and CDR2 is FYNNEI in the germline V gene. CDR3 nucleotides: TGTGCCAGCAGTGTAAACAGTGGCAATCAGCCCCAGCATTTT. Encoded protein: CASSVNSGNQPQHF.

V usage is TRBV4-1 and J usage is TRBJ2-3; 8 positions match TRBD1. This CDR3 has 15 residues. Per germline, CDR1 MGHRA and CDR2 YSYEKL. V shed 6 bases, J shed 6 bases, and the junction held 11 bases outside the gene matches. The chain's CDR3 is CASRRDRGLRDTQYF. The CDR3 nucleotides are TGCGCCAGCAGACGCGACAGGGGTTTAAGGGATACGCAGTATTTT.

This sequence joins TRBV10-3 and TRBJ1-6; D gene uncertain. Germline assignment: CDR1 ENHRY and CDR2 SYGVKD. The CDR3 runs to 16 residues. V shed 2 bases and J shed 2 bases, with 10 bases lying between them. As DNA, the CDR3 is TGTGCCATCAGTGAGGGCAGGATCACCTATAATTCACCCCTCCACTTT. Translation gives CAISEGRITYNSPLHF.

The table lists this clone with a few counts. In DNA, the CDR3 is TGTGCCAGCAACCGGGCAGGGGCCGAGGCCCAGCATTTT. Its protein is CASNRAGAEAQHF. V gene TRBV6-1 combines with J gene TRBJ1-5; tentatively, D is TRBD1 (6 bases). There are 13 residues in the CDR3. Trimming left V 7 bases short and J 11 bases short, with 18 bases between. CDR1 MNHNS and CDR2 SASEGT come from the germline V gene.

The chain has TRBV7-9 and TRBJ1-1, with D unresolved. The CDR3 spans 14 residues. The V end lost 1 base, the J end lost 7 bases, and 13 bases lay between the germline ends. The germline V gene has CDR1 SEHNR and CDR2 FQNEAQ (reference sequence). CDR3 DNA sequence: TGTGCCAGCAGCTTAGTGTCCGGACTTGATGAAGCTTTCTTT. Protein: CASSLVSGLDEAFF.

The V gene is TRBV6-4, the J gene TRBJ2-2; 7 bases are a match to TRBD2. Per the germline V gene, CDR1 is MRHNA and CDR2 is SNTAGT. The CDR3 loop spans 14 amino acids. V lost 9 bases, J lost 7 bases, and 11 bases stayed unmatched. CDR3 in amino acids: CARRGGGAGGELFF. CDR3 in DNA: TGTGCCAGGAGGGGCGGGGGAGCGGGCGGGGAGCTGTTTTTT.

The chain is built from TRBV18 and TRBJ2-4; possible D gene TRBD1, 6 bases. V shed 2 bases and J shed 7 bases, with 12 bases lying between them. The CDR3 spans 14 residues. Germline V gene sequence: CDR1 KGHSH, CDR2 LQKENI. The DNA of the CDR3 is TGTGCCAGCTCACCAAGAAACAGGGAGAACATTCAGTACTTC. It is translated as CASSPRNRENIQYF. Using reference TRBV18 and TRBJ2-4 for the parts outside the CDR3, the full variable domain is NAGVMQNPRHLVRRRGQEARLRCSPMKGHSHVYWYRQLPEEGLKFMVYLQKENIIDESGMPKERFSAEFPKEGPSILRIQQVVRGDSAAYFCASSPRNRENIQYFGAGTRLSVL.

The rearrangement uses TRBV5-1 and TRBJ2-7; TRBD1 agrees at 9 bases. Germline loops: CDR1 SGHRS, CDR2 YFSETQ. The CDR3 runs to 13 residues. Trimming at V came to 5 bases and at J to 6 bases, leaving 6 bases not matched to a gene. The CDR3 region is CASSGDRGFEQYF. CDR3 DNA: TGCGCCAGCAGTGGAGACAGGGGGTTCGAGCAGTACTTC.

This CDR3 is CASSSDRVGANVLTF. The CDR3 DNA sequence: TGTGCCAGCAGCTCCGACAGGGTTGGGGCCAACGTCCTGACTTTC. The rearrangement links TRBV7-3 to TRBJ2-6; the match to TRBD1 covers 7 bases. The CDR3 runs to 15 residues. V was clipped by 4 bases and J by 3 bases; unmatched bases: 3. Germline V CDR1 and CDR2: SGHTA, FQGTGA.

CDR3 residues: CASSRAETNQPQHF. The DNA of the CDR3 is TGTGCCAGTTCCAGGGCAGAAACAAATCAGCCCCAGCATTTT. This chain connects TRBV6-1 to TRBJ1-5; maybe TRBD1 (5 bases). Trimming took off 9 bases at V and 4 bases at J, with 16 bases between the two ends. The CDR3 runs to 14 residues. Germline V gene sequence: CDR1 MNHNS, CDR2 SASEGT.

This clone was found once. The genes are TRBV11-3 and TRBJ2-3, with D tentatively TRBD1 (5 bases). The CDR3 runs 13 residues. Germline CDR1 SGHNT, CDR2 YENEEA. Trimming cost V 8 bases and J 4 bases, with 13 bases left between them. The CDR3 here is CASSNGAADTQYF. CDR3 bases: TGTGCCAGCTCAAATGGGGCGGCAGATACGCAGTATTTT.